This T cell receptor beta chain stems from a study of T-cell memory formation after mild COVID-19. This CDR3 has 13 amino acids. V dropped 7 bases and J dropped 0 bases, with 10 bases sitting between them. CDR1 and CDR2 (germline): MNHNS, SASEGT. TCRdb reprocessed the 5' RACE reads with MiXCR, giving one entry per CDR3 protein. The sample yields 200,000 to 250,000 distinct CDR3 sequences, over 9.5% seen once. General study results and limits: Cross-reactive memory apparently joined, as some responding clones appeared in pre-infection memory.

Points on this clonotype: Antigen unknown.

This chain connects TRBV6-1 to TRBJ2-7, with a possible D match to TRBD1 (5 bases). Sequencing input: PBMCs or a T cell subset sorted from them (not recorded which). The receptor comes from a man between 18 and 35 years old who had mild COVID-19 (a few samples of this study predate the infection). Cell type and time point are not known. The CDR3 DNA is TGTGCCAGCAAAGAAGGGGTCTCCTACGAGCAGTACGTC. This encodes CASKEGVSYEQYV.